This T cell receptor (beta chain) was obtained from a study of blood T cell repertoires in COVID-19 (TCRdb year 2020). Turning to the overall study: Collaborator samples came from the United States, Italy and Spain and covered acute and convalescent phases of COVID-19. The samples were drawn from the first 160 participants of the ongoing ImmuneRACE study and from under 1,500 subjects provided by 6 global collaborators. The prospective study material was composed of cDNA or gDNA derived from T cells, B-cell-depleted T cells, or PBMCs. Where available, HLA class I and class II types were obtained from metadata supplied by the sample provider rather than from assay-based typing. The sample metadata nearly always contained a de-identified subject ID, COVID-19 status, age in years and sex. The dataset comprised deeply sampled blood TCRbeta repertoires from subjects exposed to, actively infected with, or recovered from COVID-19. The repertoires were released in a freely available public database meant as a resource for research on the immune response to SARS-CoV-2.

The full study reports these points: The quantity of clinical and demographic metadata differed by source and by participant and was supplied without curation.

Collaborating institutions collected whole blood in K2EDTA tubes following their own protocols. For TCRbeta analysis, collaborators shipped samples as frozen whole blood, isolated PBMCs, or DNA extracted from either of those sample types. In the germline V gene (reference sequence), CDR1 corresponds to SGHNT and CDR2 to YYREEE. Ends trimmed: V by 2 bases, J by 5 bases; bases unmatched to a gene: 8. The CDR3 spans 16 residues, from the cysteine through the phenylalanine. The kept DNA is CDR3 alone, 48 bases in frame from the first base. TCRbeta CDR3 regions were amplified from genomic DNA by means of the immunoSEQ Assay, a bias-controlled multiplex PCR. The authors' analysis ran thus. The number of nucleated cells in each sample was estimated from the amplification of reference gene primers within the assay. Sequence reads were collapsed and filtered to measure the absolute abundance of every unique TCRbeta CDR3 rearrangement. For each sample, productive Simpson clonality was calculated as the square root of Simpson's diversity index across productive rearrangements. In its TCRdb copy, this immuneACCESS table keeps in-frame sequences only and misses some clones. Where compared with another copy, unresolved V genes explain less than half of these, and the others have no known cause. V and J calls and clone size are those listed in that table; D and trimming were worked out from the DNA. The sample includes some 94,000 clones, with roughly 72% observed a single time. Jointly, the top ten make up approximately 23% of the sample.

This clone was seen a few times. Its antigen is still unknown. It has no much larger one-base neighbor in the sample; base qualities were not kept. The receptor chain draws on TRBV5-4 and TRBJ2-1, with TRBD2 matching 9 junction bases. This TCR came from a woman aged 60 to 75 in a cohort sampled during active or convalescent COVID-19. The sample taken for sequencing was peripheral blood. The DNA sequence follows: TGTGCCAGCAGCTTCCCAGGAGCGGGGGGCAACAATGAGCAGTTCTTC. Translation gives CASSFPGAGGNNEQFF. With the portions outside the CDR3 filled from the reference TRBV5-4 and TRBJ2-1 genes, the complete variable region becomes ETGVTQSPTHLIKTRGQQVTLRCSSQSGHNTVSWYQQALGQGPQFIFQYYREEENGRGNFPPRFSGLQFPNYSSELNVNALELDDSALYLCASSFPGAGGNNEQFFGPGTRLTVL.